This entry features one T cell receptor beta chain sequence. The same CDR3 is also encoded by other DNA sequences in this sample. These data are taken from a study of blood T cell repertoires in COVID-19. CDR1 and CDR2 from the germline V gene are LNHDA and SQIVND (reference sequence). This CDR3 comprises 15 residues. Trimming at V came to 5 bases and at J to 5 bases, leaving 8 bases not matched to a gene. Sequenced by immunoSEQ multiplex PCR; TCRdb stores in-frame clones only, minus some. The repertoire consists of some 56,000 clones, with about 85% occurring once and the leading ten covering approximately 12%.

Material: peripheral blood. The rearrangement links TRBV19 to TRBJ1-5; the match to TRBD1 covers 8 bases. The receptor comes from a woman older than 75 with acute or convalescent COVID-19. The chain's CDR3 is CASSPNRGEDQPQHF. The CDR3 bases are TGTGCCAGTAGTCCGAACAGGGGGGAAGATCAGCCCCAGCATTTT.